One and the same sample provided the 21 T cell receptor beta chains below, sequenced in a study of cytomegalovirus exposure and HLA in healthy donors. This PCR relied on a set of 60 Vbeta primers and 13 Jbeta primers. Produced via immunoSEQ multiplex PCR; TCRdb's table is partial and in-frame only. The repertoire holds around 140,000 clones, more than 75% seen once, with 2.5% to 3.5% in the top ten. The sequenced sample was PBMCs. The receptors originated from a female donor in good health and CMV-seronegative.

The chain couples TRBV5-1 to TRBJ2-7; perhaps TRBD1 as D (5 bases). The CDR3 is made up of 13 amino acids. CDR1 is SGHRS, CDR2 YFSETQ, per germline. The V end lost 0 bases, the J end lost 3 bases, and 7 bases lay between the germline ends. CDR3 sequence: CASSLDRGYEQYF. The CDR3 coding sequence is TGCGCCAGCAGCTTGGATAGGGGCTACGAGCAGTACTTC.

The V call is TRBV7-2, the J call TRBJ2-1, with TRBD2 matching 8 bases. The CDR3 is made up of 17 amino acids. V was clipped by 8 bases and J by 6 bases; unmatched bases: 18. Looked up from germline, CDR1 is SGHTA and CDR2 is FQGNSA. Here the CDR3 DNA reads TGTGCCAGCGGACACTCCCAGCAGCGGGGGCTGGGCAATGAGCAGTTCTTC. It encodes CASGHSQQRGLGNEQFF.

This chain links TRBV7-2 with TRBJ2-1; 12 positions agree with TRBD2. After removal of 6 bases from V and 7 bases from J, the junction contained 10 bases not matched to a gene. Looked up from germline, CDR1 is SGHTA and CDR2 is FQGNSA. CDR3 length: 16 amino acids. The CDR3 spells CASRSSLAGGPNEQFF. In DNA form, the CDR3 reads TGTGCCAGCAGATCTAGTCTAGCGGGGGGGCCAAATGAGCAGTTCTTC. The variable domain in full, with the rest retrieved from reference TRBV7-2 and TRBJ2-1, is GAGVSQSPSNKVTEKGKDVELRCDPISGHTALYWYRQSLGQGLEFLIYFQGNSAPDKSGLPSDRFSAERTGGSVSTLTIQRTQQEDSAVYLCASRSSLAGGPNEQFFGPGTRLTVL.

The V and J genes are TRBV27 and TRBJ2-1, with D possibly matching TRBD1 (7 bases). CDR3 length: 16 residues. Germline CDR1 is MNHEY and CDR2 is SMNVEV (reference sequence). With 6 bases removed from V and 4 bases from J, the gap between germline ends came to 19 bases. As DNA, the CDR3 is TGTGCCAGCAGCCGTCAGGGGGGATATGGTTACAATGAGCAGTTCTTC. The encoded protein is CASSRQGGYGYNEQFF.

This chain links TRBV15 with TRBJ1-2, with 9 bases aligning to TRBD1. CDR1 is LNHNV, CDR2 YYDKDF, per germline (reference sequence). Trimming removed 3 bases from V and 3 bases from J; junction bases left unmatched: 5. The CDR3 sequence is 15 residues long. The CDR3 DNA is TGTGCCACCAGCAGTGGAGGACAGGGGCACTATGGCTACACCTTC. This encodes CATSSGGQGHYGYTF.

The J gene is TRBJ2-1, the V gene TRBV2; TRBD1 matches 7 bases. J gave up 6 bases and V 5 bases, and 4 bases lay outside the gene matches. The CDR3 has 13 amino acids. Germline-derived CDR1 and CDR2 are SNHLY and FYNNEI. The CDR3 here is CASSPDRANEQFF. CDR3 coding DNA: TGTGCCAGCAGTCCCGACAGGGCCAATGAGCAGTTCTTC.

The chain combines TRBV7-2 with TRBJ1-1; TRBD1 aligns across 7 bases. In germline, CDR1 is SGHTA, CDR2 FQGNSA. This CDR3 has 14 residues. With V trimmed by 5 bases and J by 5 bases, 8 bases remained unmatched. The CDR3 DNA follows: TGTGCCAGCAGCCCTCGGGACAGTAGAACTGAAGCTTTCTTT. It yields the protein CASSPRDSRTEAFF.

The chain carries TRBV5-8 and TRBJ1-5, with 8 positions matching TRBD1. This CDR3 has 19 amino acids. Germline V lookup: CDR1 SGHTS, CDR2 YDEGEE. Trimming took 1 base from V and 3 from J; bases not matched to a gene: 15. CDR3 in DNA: TGTGCCAGCAGCTTGCGCTTCTCTCAGGGGGCTTTCTTCAATCAGCCCCAGCATTTT. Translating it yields CASSLRFSQGAFFNQPQHF.

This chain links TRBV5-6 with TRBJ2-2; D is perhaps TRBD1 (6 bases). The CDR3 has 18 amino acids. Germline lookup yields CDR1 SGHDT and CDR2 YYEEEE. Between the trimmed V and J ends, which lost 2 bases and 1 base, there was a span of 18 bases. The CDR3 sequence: CASSFRQGMIGNTGELFF. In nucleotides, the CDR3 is TGTGCCAGCAGCTTTAGGCAGGGGATGATTGGGAACACCGGGGAGCTGTTTTTT. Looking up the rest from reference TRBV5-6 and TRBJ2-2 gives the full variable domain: DAGVTQSPTHLIKTRGQQVTLRCSPKSGHDTVSWYQQALGQGPQFIFQYYEEEERQRGNFPDRFSGHQFPNYSSELNVNALLLGDSALYLCASSFRQGMIGNTGELFFGEGSRLTVL.

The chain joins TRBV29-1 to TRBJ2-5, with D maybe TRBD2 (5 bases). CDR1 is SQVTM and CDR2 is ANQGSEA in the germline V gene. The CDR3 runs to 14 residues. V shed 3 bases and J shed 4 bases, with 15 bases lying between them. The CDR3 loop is CSVEGALSGETQYF. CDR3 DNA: TGCAGCGTTGAGGGAGCTCTATCAGGAGAGACCCAGTACTTC.

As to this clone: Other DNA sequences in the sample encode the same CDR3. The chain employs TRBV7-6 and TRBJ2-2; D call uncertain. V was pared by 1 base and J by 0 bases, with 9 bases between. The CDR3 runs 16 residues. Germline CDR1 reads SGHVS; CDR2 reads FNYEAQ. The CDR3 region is CASSLGSYPNTGELFF. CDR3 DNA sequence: TGTGCCAGCAGCTTAGGGAGTTATCCGAACACCGGGGAGCTGTTTTTT.

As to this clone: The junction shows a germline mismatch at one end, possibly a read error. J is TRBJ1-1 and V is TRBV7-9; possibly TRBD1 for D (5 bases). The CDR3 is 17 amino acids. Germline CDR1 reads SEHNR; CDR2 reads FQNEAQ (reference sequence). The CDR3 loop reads CSSSLYPPGVGDTEAFF. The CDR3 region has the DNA TGTTCCAGCAGCTTATATCCTCCGGGGGTTGGGGACACTGAAGCTTTCTTT.

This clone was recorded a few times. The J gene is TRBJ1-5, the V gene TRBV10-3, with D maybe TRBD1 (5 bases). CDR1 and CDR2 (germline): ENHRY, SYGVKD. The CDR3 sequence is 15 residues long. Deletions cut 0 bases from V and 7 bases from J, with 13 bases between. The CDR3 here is CAISESGGEGQPQHF. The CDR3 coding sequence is TGTGCCATCAGTGAGTCGGGAGGGGAGGGACAGCCCCAGCATTTT.

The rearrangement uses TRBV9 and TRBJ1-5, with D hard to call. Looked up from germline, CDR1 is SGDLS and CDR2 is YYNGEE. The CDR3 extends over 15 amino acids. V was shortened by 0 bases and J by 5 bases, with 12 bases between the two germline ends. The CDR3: CASSVGWASDQPQHF. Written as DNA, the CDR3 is TGTGCCAGCAGCGTAGGTTGGGCTTCTGATCAGCCCCAGCATTTT.

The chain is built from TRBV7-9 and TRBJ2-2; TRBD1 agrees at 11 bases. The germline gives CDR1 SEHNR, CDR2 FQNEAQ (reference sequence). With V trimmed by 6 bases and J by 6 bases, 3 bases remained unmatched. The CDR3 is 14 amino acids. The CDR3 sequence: CASRWTGGSGELFF. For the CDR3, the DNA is TGTGCCAGCAGATGGACAGGGGGCTCCGGGGAGCTGTTTTTT.

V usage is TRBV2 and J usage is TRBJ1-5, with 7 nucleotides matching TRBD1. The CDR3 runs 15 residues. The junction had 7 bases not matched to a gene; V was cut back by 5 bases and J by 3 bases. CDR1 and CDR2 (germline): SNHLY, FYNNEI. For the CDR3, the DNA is TGTGCCAGCAGTCCCGGACAGGTTTTCAATCAGCCCCAGCATTTT. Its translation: CASSPGQVFNQPQHF.

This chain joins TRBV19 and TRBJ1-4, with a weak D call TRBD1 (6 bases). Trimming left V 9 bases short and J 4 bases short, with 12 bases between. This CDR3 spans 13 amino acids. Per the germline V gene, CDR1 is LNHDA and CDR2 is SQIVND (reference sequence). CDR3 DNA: TGTGCCAGCTCCACAGGGATTAATGAAAAACTGTTTTTT. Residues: CASSTGINEKLFF.

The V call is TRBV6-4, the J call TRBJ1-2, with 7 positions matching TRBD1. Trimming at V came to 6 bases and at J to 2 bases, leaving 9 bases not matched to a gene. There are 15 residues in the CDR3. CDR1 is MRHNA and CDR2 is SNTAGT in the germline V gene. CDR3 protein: CASSPTGKKNYGYTF. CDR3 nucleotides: TGTGCCAGCAGCCCGACAGGGAAAAAAAACTATGGCTACACCTTC.

CDR3 DNA sequence: TGTGCCTGGAGTTATAGGGGGAACACTGAAGCTTTCTTT. This encodes CAWSYRGNTEAFF. The J gene is TRBJ1-1, the V gene TRBV30, with D tentatively TRBD1 (5 bases). Between the trimmed V and J ends, which lost 2 bases and 1 base, there was a span of 8 bases. Germline V gene data show CDR1 as GTSNPN and CDR2 as SVGIG (reference sequence). The CDR3 is made up of 13 amino acids.

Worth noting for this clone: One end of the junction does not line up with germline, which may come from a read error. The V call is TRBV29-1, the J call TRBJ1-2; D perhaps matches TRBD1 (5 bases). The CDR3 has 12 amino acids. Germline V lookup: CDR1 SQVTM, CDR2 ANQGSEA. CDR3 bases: TGCAGCGTTGAAGGGGGGGAACCGAACTACCCCTTC. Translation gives CSVEGGEPNYPF.

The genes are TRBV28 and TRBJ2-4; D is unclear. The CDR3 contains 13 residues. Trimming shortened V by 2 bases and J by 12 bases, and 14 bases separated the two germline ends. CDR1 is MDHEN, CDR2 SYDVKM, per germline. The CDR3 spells CASSLGYIDTQYF. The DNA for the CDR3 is TGTGCCAGCAGTTTAGGGTACATTGACACTCAGTACTTC.